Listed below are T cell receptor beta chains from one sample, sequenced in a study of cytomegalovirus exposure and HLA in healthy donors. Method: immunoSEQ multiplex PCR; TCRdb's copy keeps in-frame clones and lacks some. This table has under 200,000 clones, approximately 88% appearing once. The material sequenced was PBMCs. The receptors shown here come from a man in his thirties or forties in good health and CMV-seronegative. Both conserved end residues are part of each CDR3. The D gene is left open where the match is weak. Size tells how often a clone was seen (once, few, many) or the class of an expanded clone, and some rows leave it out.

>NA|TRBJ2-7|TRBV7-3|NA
TGTGCCAGCAGCTTACCCCCACGGGGAGTGGAGTACGAGCAGTACTTC
CASSLPPRGVEYEQYF
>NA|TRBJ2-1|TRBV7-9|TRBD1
TGTTCCAGCAGCCCACGGGACAGGGGTAGCAATGAGCAGTTCTTC
CSSSPRDRGSNEQFF
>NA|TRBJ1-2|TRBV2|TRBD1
TGTGCCAGCAGCCCCGGGACAGGGAGGGGCAACTATGGCTACACCTTC
CASSPGTGRGNYGYTF
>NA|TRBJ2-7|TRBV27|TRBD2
TGTGCCAGCAGTCTCGGGGGGGACGAGCAGTACTTC
CASSLGGDEQYF
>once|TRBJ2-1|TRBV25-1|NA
TGTGCCAGCAGTGAACGGGACTCCGGCTACAATGAGCAGTTCTTC
CASSERDSGYNEQFF
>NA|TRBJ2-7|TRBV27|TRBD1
TGTACCAGCAGTCCTGCGTTCGGACAGGGACTCGAGCAGTACTTC
CTSSPAFGQGLEQYF
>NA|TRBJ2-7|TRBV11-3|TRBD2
TGTGCCAGCAGCTTACCGGGCGGGGGGGGTACCTACGAGCAGTACTTC
CASSLPGGGGTYEQYF
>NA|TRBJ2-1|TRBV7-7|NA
TGTGCTAGCAGTCCGGGACTCCAACAGAGGCAGTTCTTC
CASSPGLQQRQFF
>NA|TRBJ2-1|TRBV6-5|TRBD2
TGTGCCAGCAGTTATGCGGGACTAGCGGGAGAAAATGAGCAGTTCTTC
CASSYAGLAGENEQFF
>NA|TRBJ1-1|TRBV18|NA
TGTGCCAGCTCACTGAGGCAACTGAACACTGAAGCTTTCTTT
CASSLRQLNTEAFF
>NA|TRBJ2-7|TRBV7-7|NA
TGTGCTAGCAGCTTAGGGGGGGGTAACGAGCAGTACTTC
CASSLGGGNEQYF
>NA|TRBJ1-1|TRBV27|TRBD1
TGTGCCAGCAGTTTAAGGGCCGGGACAGGGGGATACACTGAAGCTTTCTTT
CASSLRAGTGGYTEAFF
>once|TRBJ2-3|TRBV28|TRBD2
TGTGCCAGCAGTTTACTAGCGGGGGGTGGTACGCAGTATTTT
CASSLLAGGGTQYF
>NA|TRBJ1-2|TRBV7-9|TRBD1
TGTGCCAGCAGCTTAGCCAACCGGGACAGGGTCACTAACTATGGCTACACCTTC
CASSLANRDRVTNYGYTF
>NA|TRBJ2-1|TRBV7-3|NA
TGTGCCAGCAGCTTGGGCGTTACCTCCTACAATGAGCAGTTCTTC
CASSLGVTSYNEQFF
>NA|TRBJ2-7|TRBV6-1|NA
TGTGCCAGCAGTGAATTGACAGGTACTATTAACCCTTACGAGCAGTACTTC
CASSELTGTINPYEQYF
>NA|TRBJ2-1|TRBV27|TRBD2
TGTGCCAGCAGTCTCGGACTAGCGAATTACAATGAGCAGTTCTTC
CASSLGLANYNEQFF
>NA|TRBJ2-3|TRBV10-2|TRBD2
TGCGCCAGCAGGGCTAGCGGGGGCACAGATACGCAGTATTTT
CASRASGGTDTQYF
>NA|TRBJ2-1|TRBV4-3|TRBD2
TGCGCCAGCAGCCCGACCGGGACTAGCATTCATGAGCAGTTCTTC
CASSPTGTSIHEQFF
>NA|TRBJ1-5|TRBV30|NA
TGTGCCTGGAGTGTTCGGAGCAATCAGCCCCAGCATTTT
CAWSVRSNQPQHF
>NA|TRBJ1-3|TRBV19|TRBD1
TGTGCCAGTAGTATGTGGGGACAGCGTGGAAACACCATATATTTT
CASSMWGQRGNTIYF
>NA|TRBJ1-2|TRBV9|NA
TGTGCCAGCAGCGTAATCCAAAGGGGTAACTATGGCTACACCTTC
CASSVIQRGNYGYTF
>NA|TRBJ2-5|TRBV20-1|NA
TGCAGTGCCCGGCAGGGAGAGACCCAGTACTTC
CSARQGETQYF
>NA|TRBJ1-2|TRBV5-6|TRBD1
TGTGCCAGTAGCTTGGCCGGGACAGGGGACACCTATGGCTACACCTTC
CASSLAGTGDTYGYTF
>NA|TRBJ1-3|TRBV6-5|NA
TGTGCCAGCGGCAAGAACAGGGAATCTGGAAACACCATATATTTT
CASGKNRESGNTIYF
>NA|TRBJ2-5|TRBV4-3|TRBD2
TGCGCCAGCAGCCACAAGCGGGAGGGTTGGGAGACCCAGTACTTC
CASSHKREGWETQYF
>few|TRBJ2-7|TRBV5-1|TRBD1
TGCGCCAGCAGCTTTTATCGCCAGGGGGACGAGCAGTACTTC
CASSFYRQGDEQYF
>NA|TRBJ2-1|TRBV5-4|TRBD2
TGTGCCAGCAGCGACGGGACTAGCGGGAGTAAATTCTACAATGAGCAGTTCTTC
CASSDGTSGSKFYNEQFF
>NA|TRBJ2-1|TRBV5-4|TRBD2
TGTGCCAGCAGCCATGGACTAGCGGCTGGGAATGAGCAGTTCTTC
CASSHGLAAGNEQFF
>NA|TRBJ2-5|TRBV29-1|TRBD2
TGCAGCGTTGTGTTTCTAGCGGGGTCCCAAGAGACCCAGTACTTC
CSVVFLAGSQETQYF
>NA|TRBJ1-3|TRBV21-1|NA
TGTGCCAGCAGCAAAGCCGGAGTACCCTCTGGAAACACCATATATTTT
CASSKAGVPSGNTIYF
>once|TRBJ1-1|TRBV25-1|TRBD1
TGTGCCAGCCGATCACGACAGGGGGGGACTGAAGCTTTCTTT
CASRSRQGGTEAFF
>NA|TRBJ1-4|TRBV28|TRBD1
TGTGCCAGCAGTTCCTTTACAGGGGGGGACGCCTCAACTAATGAAAAACTGTTTTTT
CASSSFTGGDASTNEKLFF
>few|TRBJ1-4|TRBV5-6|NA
TGTGCCAGCAGGATCCGAACAGGGCTAACGGAGGAAAAACTGTTTTTT
CASRIRTGLTEEKLFF
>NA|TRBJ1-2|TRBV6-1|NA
TGTGCCACCAAACTCATAATTGACAACTCCTATGGCTACACCTTC
CATKLIIDNSYGYTF
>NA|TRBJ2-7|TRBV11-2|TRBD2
TGTGCCAGCAGCTTGCTCCGGGGGGGGGACTCTAAACTCTACGAGCAGTACTTC
CASSLLRGGDSKLYEQYF
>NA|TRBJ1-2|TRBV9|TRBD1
TGTGCCAGCAACGCCGGGACAGCTGTCTATGGCTACACCTTC
CASNAGTAVYGYTF
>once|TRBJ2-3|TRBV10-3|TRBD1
TGTGCCATCAGTAACTTTCGGGACAGGGGGTCGGGGGGGCAGTATTTT
CAISNFRDRGSGGQYF
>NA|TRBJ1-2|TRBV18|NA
TGTGCCAGCTCACCACTCGGTAGCGACTATGGCTACACCTTC
CASSPLGSDYGYTF
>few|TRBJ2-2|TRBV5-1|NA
TGCGCCACAACCAGGGGCGCGGACACCGGGGAGCTGTTTTTT
CATTRGADTGELFF
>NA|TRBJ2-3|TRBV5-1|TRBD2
TGCGCCAGCAGCTTGGTGGGGGGGGGCACAGATACGCAGTATTTT
CASSLVGGGTDTQYF
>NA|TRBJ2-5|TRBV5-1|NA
TGCGCCAGCTGGACAAAAGAGACCCAGTACTTC
CASWTKETQYF
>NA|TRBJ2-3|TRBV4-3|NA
TGCGCCAGCAGCCAAGGACGAGGGCCTACAGATACGCAGTATTTT
CASSQGRGPTDTQYF
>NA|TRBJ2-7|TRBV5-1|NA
TGCGCCAGCAGCTTGGTGGGCTATCCCTACGAGCAGTACTTC
CASSLVGYPYEQYF
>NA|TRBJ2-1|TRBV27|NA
TGTGCCAGCAGTTTATCCCCAGGGGACTACAATGAGCAGTTCTTC
CASSLSPGDYNEQFF
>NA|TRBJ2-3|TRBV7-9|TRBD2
TGTGCCAGCAGCCCGGGGACTAGCGGGAGGAAGAGCACAGATACGCAGTATTTT
CASSPGTSGRKSTDTQYF
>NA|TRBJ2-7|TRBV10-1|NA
TGCGCCAGTTCCAGGGTGCCCTCTCAGGACGAGCAGTACTTC
CASSRVPSQDEQYF
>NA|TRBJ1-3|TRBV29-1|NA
TGCAGCGCTATAGTGGACAGAGGAAACACCATATATTTT
CSAIVDRGNTIYF
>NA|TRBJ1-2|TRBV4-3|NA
TGCGCCAGCAGCCAAGATTTATTGACGGGCAGGGGACGCTACACCTTC
CASSQDLLTGRGRYTF
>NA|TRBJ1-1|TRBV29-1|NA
TGCAGCGTTGTTGCAGGGAACACTGAAGCTTTCTTT
CSVVAGNTEAFF
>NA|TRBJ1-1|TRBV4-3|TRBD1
TGCGCCAGCAGCCACGCGACAGGGGGCGGCACTGAAGCTTTCTTT
CASSHATGGGTEAFF
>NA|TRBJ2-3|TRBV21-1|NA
TGTGCCAGCAGGCCGGCAGGGACAGATACGCAGTATTTT
CASRPAGTDTQYF
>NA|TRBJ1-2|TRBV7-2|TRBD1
TGTGCCAGCACTTCGACGGACAGGGTTCGCTGGTATGGCTACACCTTC
CASTSTDRVRWYGYTF
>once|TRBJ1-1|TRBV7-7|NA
TGTGCCAGCAGCCCACGCCTAGGGGGTGAAGCTTTCTTT
CASSPRLGGEAFF
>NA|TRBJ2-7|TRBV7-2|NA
TGTGCCAGCAGCCAACAGGGCTACGAGCAGTACTTC
CASSQQGYEQYF